Below are 13 T cell receptor beta chains sequenced from a single sample in a study of T-cell memory formation after mild COVID-19. TCRdb reprocessed the 5' RACE reads via MiXCR and lists one record per CDR3 protein. Of about 320,000 distinct CDR3 sequences in the sample, around 15% are singletons; the top ten hold roughly a fifth. What was sequenced was PBMCs or a T cell subset sorted from them (not recorded which). The receptors were sampled from a man between 18 and 35 years old who had mild COVID-19 (a few samples of this study predate the infection). Cell type and time point are not known.

The CDR3, as DNA: TGCGCCAGCAGCCAGGGACTAGCGACCGCGAACACCGGGGAGCTGTTTTTT. Translating it yields CASSQGLATANTGELFF. The rearrangement joins TRBV5-1 to TRBJ2-2, with 10 bases that match TRBD2. V was pared by 4 bases and J by 0 bases, with 6 bases of the junction left unmatched. This CDR3 comprises 17 residues. Germline assignment: CDR1 SGHRS and CDR2 YFSETQ.

This clonotype turned up a few times. This rearrangement joins TRBV4-3 to TRBJ1-5; 8 positions match TRBD1. CDR1 is LGHNA, CDR2 YSLEER, per germline. The CDR3 is made up of 13 amino acids. After removal of 2 bases from V and 11 bases from J, the junction contained 5 bases not matched to a gene. The CDR3 reads CASSQLTGDAQHF. CDR3 sequence (DNA): TGCGCCAGCAGCCAACTGACAGGGGACGCCCAGCATTTT.

This clonotype came up a few times. V is TRBV19 and J is TRBJ2-5; D uncertain. Trimming cost V 3 bases and J 3 bases, with 5 bases left between them. CDR3 length: 12 amino acids. Germline V gene lookup returns CDR1 LNHDA and CDR2 SQIVND (reference sequence). DNA for the CDR3: TGTGCCAGTAGTATTTGGAAAGAGACCCAGTACTTC. Its translation is CASSIWKETQYF. Using reference TRBV19 and TRBJ2-5 for the parts outside the CDR3, the full variable domain is DGGITQSPKYLFRKEGQNVTLSCEQNLNHDAMYWYRQDPGQGLRLIYYSQIVNDFQKGDIAEGYSVSREKKESFPLTVTSAQKNPTAFYLCASSIWKETQYFGPGTRLLVL.

This clonotype was detected a few times. The rearrangement joins TRBV4-2 to TRBJ2-1; TRBD2 matches at 8 bases. Germline CDR1 is LGHNA and CDR2 is YNFKEQ. CDR3 length: 17 amino acids. V lost 1 base and J lost 3; bases outside the gene matches: 8. CDR3 loop: CASSQGVRTSSYNEQFF. DNA for the CDR3: TGTGCCAGCAGCCAAGGGGTCCGGACTAGCAGCTACAATGAGCAGTTCTTC.

This clonotype was observed many times. V usage is TRBV5-1 and J usage is TRBJ1-6, with D unresolved. V was pared by 6 bases and J by 14 bases, with 27 bases between. The germline V gene encodes CDR1 SGHRS and CDR2 YFSETQ. This CDR3 region has 16 residues. As DNA, the CDR3 is TGCGCCAGCACCGACCTTATGGACGGAGGATTAGTTTCCCTCCACTTT. The encoded protein is CASTDLMDGGLVSLHF.

This clonotype has a handful of counts. This chain connects TRBV12-3 or TRBV12-4 to TRBJ1-4, with D possibly matching TRBD1 (6 bases). V was cut by 8 bases and J by 5 bases, with 18 bases left in between. This CDR3 is 15 amino acids long. CDR3 amino acids: CASQFRGSQNEKLFF. The CDR3 DNA reads TGTGCCAGCCAGTTTAGGGGGAGTCAAAATGAAAAACTGTTTTTT.

J is TRBJ2-7 and V is TRBV5-5; 7 bases are a match to TRBD2. The CDR3 loop spans 18 amino acids. V was clipped by 2 bases and J by 3 bases; unmatched bases: 17. The germline CDR1 and CDR2 sequences are SGHKS and YYEKEE (reference sequence). This CDR3 is CASSFESTWAGLLYEQYF. The CDR3 nucleotides are TGTGCCAGCAGCTTCGAGTCTACCTGGGCGGGACTACTCTACGAGCAGTACTTC.

CDR3 in amino acids: CASSFLGTGNTEAFF. The CDR3 bases are TGCGCCAGCAGCTTTCTAGGGACAGGGAACACTGAAGCTTTCTTT. The chain joins TRBV5-1 to TRBJ1-1; 8 positions match TRBD1. The V gene's germline CDR1 is SGHRS and CDR2 YFSETQ. The CDR3 covers 15 residues. Trimming removed 2 bases from V and 1 base from J; junction bases left unmatched: 4.

The gene calls are TRBV6-5 and TRBJ1-1; D is ambiguous. CDR1 and CDR2 (germline): MNHEY, SVGAGI. CDR3 length equals 13 residues. Deletions cut 7 bases from V and 1 base from J, with 10 bases between. CDR3 sequence (DNA): TGTGCCAGCACCTCTCCGGAGAACACTGAAGCTTTCTTT. This gives the protein CASTSPENTEAFF.

Only a few counts were recorded for this clonotype. V and J are TRBV6-5 and TRBJ2-2; 10 bases agree with TRBD2. Germline CDR1 and CDR2: MNHEY and SVGAGI. Trimming at V came to 6 bases and at J to 3 bases, leaving 4 bases not matched to a gene. The CDR3 totals 15 residues. CDR3 protein: CASRTLAGDTGELFF. The CDR3 DNA reads TGTGCCAGCAGAACTCTAGCGGGGGACACCGGGGAGCTGTTTTTT.

V and J are TRBV20-1 and TRBJ2-3; 11 nucleotides align to TRBD1. The trim removed 5 bases at V and 6 bases at J, leaving 10 bases unmatched. The CDR3 contains 15 residues. Looked up from germline, CDR1 is DFQATT and CDR2 is SNEGSKA (reference sequence). CDR3 in DNA: TGCAGTGCTTCTAATCCGGGACAGGGGGGGGATACGCAGTATTTT. It codes for CSASNPGQGGDTQYF.

This clonotype was seen just once. The chain joins TRBV27 to TRBJ2-3; no firm D call. Per the germline V gene, CDR1 is MNHEY and CDR2 is SMNVEV (reference sequence). V was cut by 5 bases and J by 6 bases, with 12 bases left in between. The length of the CDR3 is 13 residues. The CDR3 region has the DNA TGTGCCAGCAGTCCCAACAGCGTCGATACGCAGTATTTT. Encoded protein: CASSPNSVDTQYF.

This clonotype has only a few counts. V is TRBV12-3 or TRBV12-4 and J is TRBJ1-2; no clear D. Deletions cut 1 base from V and 10 bases from J, with 7 bases between. The CDR3 covers 11 residues. CDR3 DNA: TGTGCCAGCAGTTTAGGCGGCCTCTACACCTTC. Translation: CASSLGGLYTF.